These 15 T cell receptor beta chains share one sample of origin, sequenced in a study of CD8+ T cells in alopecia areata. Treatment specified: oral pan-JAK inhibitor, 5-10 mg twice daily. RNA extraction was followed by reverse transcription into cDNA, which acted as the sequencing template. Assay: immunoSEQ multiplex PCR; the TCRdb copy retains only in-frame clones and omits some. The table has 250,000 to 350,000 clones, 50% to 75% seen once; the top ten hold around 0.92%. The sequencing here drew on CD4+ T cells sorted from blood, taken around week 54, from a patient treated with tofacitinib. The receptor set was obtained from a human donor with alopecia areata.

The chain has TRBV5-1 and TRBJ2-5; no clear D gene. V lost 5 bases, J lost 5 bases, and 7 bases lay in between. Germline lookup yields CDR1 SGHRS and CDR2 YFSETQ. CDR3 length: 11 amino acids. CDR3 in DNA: TGCGCCAGCAGTGACCTCGAGACCCAGTACTTC. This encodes CASSDLETQYF. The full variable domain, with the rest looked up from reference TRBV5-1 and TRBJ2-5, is KAGVTQTPRYLIKTRGQQVTLSCSPISGHRSVSWYQQTPGQGLQFLFEYFSETQRNKGNFPGRFSGRQFSNSRSEMNVSTLELGDSALYLCASSDLETQYFGPGTRLLVL.

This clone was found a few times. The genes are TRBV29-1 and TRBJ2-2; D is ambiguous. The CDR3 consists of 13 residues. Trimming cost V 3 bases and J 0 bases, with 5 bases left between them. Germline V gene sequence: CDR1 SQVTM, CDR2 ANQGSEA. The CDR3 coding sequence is TGCAGCGTTGAGAGTTCGAACACCGGGGAGCTGTTTTTT. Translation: CSVESSNTGELFF.

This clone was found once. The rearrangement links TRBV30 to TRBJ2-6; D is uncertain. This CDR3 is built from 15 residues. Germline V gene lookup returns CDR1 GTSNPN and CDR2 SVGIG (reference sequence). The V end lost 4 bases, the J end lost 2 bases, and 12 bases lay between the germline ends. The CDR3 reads CAWTPLLTGANVLTF. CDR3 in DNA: TGTGCCTGGACACCCCTATTAACTGGGGCCAACGTCCTGACTTTC.

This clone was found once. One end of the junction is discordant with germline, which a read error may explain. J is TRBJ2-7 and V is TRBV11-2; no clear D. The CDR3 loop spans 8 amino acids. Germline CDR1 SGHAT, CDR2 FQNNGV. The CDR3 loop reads CASTPTDF. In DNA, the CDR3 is TGTGCCAGCACTCCTACAGACTTC.

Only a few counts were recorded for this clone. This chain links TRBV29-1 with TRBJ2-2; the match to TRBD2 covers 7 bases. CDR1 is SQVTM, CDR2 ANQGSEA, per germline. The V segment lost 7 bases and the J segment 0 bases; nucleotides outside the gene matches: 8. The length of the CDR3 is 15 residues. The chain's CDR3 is CSAVAGPTNTGELFF. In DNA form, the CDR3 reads TGCAGCGCGGTAGCGGGCCCTACGAACACCGGGGAGCTGTTTTTT.

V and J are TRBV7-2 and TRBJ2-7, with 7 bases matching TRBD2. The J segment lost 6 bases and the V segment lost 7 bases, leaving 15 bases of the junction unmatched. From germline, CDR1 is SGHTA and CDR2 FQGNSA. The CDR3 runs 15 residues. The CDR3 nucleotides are TGTGCCAGCAAGCAACGGGAGAGCGGGAAGGGCGAGCAGTACTTC. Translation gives CASKQRESGKGEQYF.

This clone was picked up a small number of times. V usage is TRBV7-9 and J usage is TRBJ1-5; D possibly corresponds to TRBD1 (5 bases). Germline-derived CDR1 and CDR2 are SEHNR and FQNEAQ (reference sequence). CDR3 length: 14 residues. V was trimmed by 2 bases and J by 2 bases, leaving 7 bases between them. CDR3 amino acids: CASSLRGGNQPQHF. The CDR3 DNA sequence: TGTGCCAGCAGCTTACGGGGCGGCAATCAGCCCCAGCATTTT. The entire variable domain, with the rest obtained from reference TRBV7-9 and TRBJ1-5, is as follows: DTGVSQNPRHKITKRGQNVTFRCDPISEHNRLYWYRQTLGQGPEFLTYFQNEAQLEKSRLLSDRFSAERPKGSFSTLEIQRTEQGDSAMYLCASSLRGGNQPQHFGDGTRLSIL.

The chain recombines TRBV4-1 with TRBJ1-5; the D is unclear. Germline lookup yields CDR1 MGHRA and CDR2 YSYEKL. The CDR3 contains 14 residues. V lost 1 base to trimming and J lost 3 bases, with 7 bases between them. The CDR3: CASSQAIYNQPQHF. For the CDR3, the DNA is TGCGCCAGCAGCCAAGCCATCTACAATCAGCCCCAGCATTTT.

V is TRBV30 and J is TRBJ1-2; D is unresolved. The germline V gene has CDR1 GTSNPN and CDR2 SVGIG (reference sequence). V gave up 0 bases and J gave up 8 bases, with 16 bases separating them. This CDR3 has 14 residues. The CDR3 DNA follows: TGTGCCTGGAGTGTACTAGAAAGCCCGCGGGGCTACACCTTC. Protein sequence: CAWSVLESPRGYTF. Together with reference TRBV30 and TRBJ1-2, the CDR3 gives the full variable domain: SQTIHQWPATLVQPVGSPLSLECTVEGTSNPNLYWYRQAAGRGLQLLFYSVGIGQISSEVPQNLSASRPQDRQFILSSKKLLLSDSGFYLCAWSVLESPRGYTFGSGTRLTVV.

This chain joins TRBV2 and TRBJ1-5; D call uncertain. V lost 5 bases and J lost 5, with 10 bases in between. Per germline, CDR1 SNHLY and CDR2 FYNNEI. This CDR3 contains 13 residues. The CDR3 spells CASSFTQDQPQHF. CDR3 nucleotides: TGTGCCAGCAGTTTCACTCAGGATCAGCCCCAGCATTTT.

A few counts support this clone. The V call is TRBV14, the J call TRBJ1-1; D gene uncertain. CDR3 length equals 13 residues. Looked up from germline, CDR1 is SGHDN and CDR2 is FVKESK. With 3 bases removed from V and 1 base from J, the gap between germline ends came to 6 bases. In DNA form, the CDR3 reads TGTGCCAGCAGCCAGTGGAGGAACACTGAAGCTTTCTTT. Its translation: CASSQWRNTEAFF.

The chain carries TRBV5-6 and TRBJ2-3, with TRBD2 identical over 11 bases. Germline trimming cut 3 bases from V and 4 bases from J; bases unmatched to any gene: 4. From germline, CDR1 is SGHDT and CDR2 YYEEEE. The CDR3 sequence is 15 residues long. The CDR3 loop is CASSSGTSGSDTQYF. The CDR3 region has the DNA TGTGCCAGCAGCTCCGGGACTAGCGGCTCAGATACGCAGTATTTT.

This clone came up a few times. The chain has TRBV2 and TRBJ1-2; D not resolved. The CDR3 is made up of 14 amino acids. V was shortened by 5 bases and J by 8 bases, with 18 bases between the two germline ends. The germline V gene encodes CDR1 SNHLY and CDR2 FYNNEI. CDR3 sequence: CASSTLGTREGYTF. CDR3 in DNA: TGTGCCAGCAGTACCCTCGGAACTAGGGAAGGCTACACCTTC.

The CDR3 loop reads CSVSGTNTGELFF. CDR3 bases: TGCAGCGTCTCTGGGACGAACACCGGGGAGCTGTTTTTT. This sequence joins TRBV29-1 and TRBJ2-2; D not certain. The CDR3 has 13 residues. From germline, CDR1 is SQVTM and CDR2 ANQGSEA. V was clipped by 6 bases and J by 0 bases, with 8 bases between them.

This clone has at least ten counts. The CDR3 DNA is TGTGCCAGTAGACAGTTGAACACTGAAGCTTTCTTT. It is translated as CASRQLNTEAFF. The V gene is TRBV19, the J gene TRBJ1-1; D is undetermined. Trimming cost V 6 bases and J 0 bases, with 5 bases left between them. Germline V gene sequence: CDR1 LNHDA, CDR2 SQIVND (reference sequence). This CDR3 spans 12 amino acids. The full variable domain, its missing parts supplied by reference TRBV19 and TRBJ1-1, is DGGITQSPKYLFRKEGQNVTLSCEQNLNHDAMYWYRQDPGQGLRLIYYSQIVNDFQKGDIAEGYSVSREKKESFPLTVTSAQKNPTAFYLCASRQLNTEAFFGQGTRLTVV.